The 14 T cell receptor beta chains reported below all come from one sample, sequenced in a study of T cell responses to AZD1222 COVID-19 vaccine. Produced via immunoSEQ multiplex PCR; TCRdb's table is partial and in-frame only. Among roughly 110,000 clones, 87% were seen once, and the ten largest hold more than 10%. The sample was peripheral blood, taken on day 0 of AZD1222 vaccination. Every receptor here comes from an adult in good health.

The genes are TRBV11-2 and TRBJ2-3; 10 nucleotides match TRBD1. CDR3 length: 15 amino acids. In germline, CDR1 is SGHAT, CDR2 FQNNGV. V lost 5 bases and J lost 4; bases outside the gene matches: 6. The CDR3 bases are TGTGCCAGCAGCCTCCGGACAGGGGGTTCAGATACGCAGTATTTT. Protein product: CASSLRTGGSDTQYF.

This chain links TRBV14 with TRBJ2-1; D remains ambiguous. V lost 4 bases and J 1 base, leaving 5 bases between the germline ends. Looked up from germline, CDR1 is SGHDN and CDR2 is FVKESK. This CDR3 has 13 residues. CDR3 nucleotides: TGTGCCAGCAGCCTCTCTTCCTACAATGAGCAGTTCTTC. This translates into CASSLSSYNEQFF.

The chain is built from TRBV19 and TRBJ1-2; D remains ambiguous. The CDR3 covers 11 residues. Germline-derived CDR1 and CDR2 are LNHDA and SQIVND (reference sequence). V was pared by 10 bases and J by 1 base, with 7 bases between. CDR3: CATRFNYGYTF. For the CDR3, the DNA is TGTGCCACCAGGTTTAACTATGGCTACACCTTC.

As DNA, the CDR3 is TGTGCCAGCAGTGATGGGGTGAAACAACTGTTTTTT. Translated: CASSDGVKQLFF. The V and J genes are TRBV25-1 and TRBJ1-4; D gene uncertain. CDR1 and CDR2 (germline): MGHDK, SYGVNS. This CDR3 contains 12 residues. Trimming pared 3 bases from V and 12 bases from J, leaving 11 bases between.

The CDR3 region is CASSFRGRDYGYTF. CDR3 DNA sequence: TGTGCCAGCAGTTTTAGGGGGAGGGACTATGGCTACACCTTC. The chain links TRBV28 to TRBJ1-2, with D possibly TRBD1 on 6 matching bases. The CDR3 runs to 14 residues. Per germline, CDR1 MDHEN and CDR2 SYDVKM. V lost 3 bases to trimming and J lost 3 bases, with 11 bases between them.

The CDR3 DNA reads TGTGCCAGCAGTGAATATCGAATTGGCGGGGTGATAGGCCCCAGCTCCTACAATGAGCAGTTCTTC. This gives the protein CASSEYRIGGVIGPSSYNEQFF. The rearrangement links TRBV2 to TRBJ2-1; a possible D gene is TRBD2 (6 bases). Germline CDR1 and CDR2: SNHLY and FYNNEI. V was trimmed by 2 bases and J by 0 bases, leaving 29 bases between them. This CDR3 is built from 22 residues. The full variable domain, with the rest looked up from reference TRBV2 and TRBJ2-1, is EPEVTQTPSHQVTQMGQEVILRCVPISNHLYFYWYRQILGQKVEFLVSFYNNEISEKSEIFDDQFSVERPDGSNFTLKIRSTKLEDSAMYFCASSEYRIGGVIGPSSYNEQFFGPGTRLTVL.

This clone was counted between two and nine times. The chain recombines TRBV6-2 or TRBV6-3 with TRBJ1-2, with D maybe TRBD1 (5 bases). This CDR3 region has 15 residues. Germline CDR1 MNHEY, CDR2 SVGEGT. V was clipped by 6 bases and J by 7 bases, with 21 bases between them. CDR3 nucleotide sequence: TGTGCCAGCAGCCAATCCGGGAAGGGGATAGGTGGCTACACCTTC. Residues: CASSQSGKGIGGYTF.

The chain links TRBV4-3 to TRBJ2-5, with D perhaps assigned TRBD1 or TRBD2 (6 bases each). The CDR3 has 16 amino acids. The germline V gene has CDR1 LGHNA and CDR2 YSLEER. The V gene lost 4 bases and the J gene lost 4 bases, with 19 bases spanning the gap. The CDR3, as DNA: TGCGCCAGCAGCCCCGGTTTGGCAGGGGAGGTAGAGACCCAGTACTTC. Its protein product is CASSPGLAGEVETQYF.

V usage is TRBV28 and J usage is TRBJ1-5, with no clear D. The CDR3 spans 14 residues. Germline-derived CDR1 and CDR2 are MDHEN and SYDVKM. Trimming stripped 2 bases from V and 0 bases from J, with 5 bases between. The CDR3 DNA reads TGTGCCAGCAGTTTACGAGATAGCAATCAGCCCCAGCATTTT. It translates to CASSLRDSNQPQHF. Complete variable domain (other parts from reference TRBV28 and TRBJ1-5): DVKVTQSSRYLVKRTGEKVFLECVQDMDHENMFWYRQDPGLGLRLIYFSYDVKMKEKGDIPEGYSVSREKKERFSLILESASTNQTSMYLCASSLRDSNQPQHFGDGTRLSIL.

The chain couples TRBV7-9 to TRBJ2-2; no definite D call. CDR1 and CDR2 (germline): SEHNR, FQNEAQ (reference sequence). The V gene lost 5 bases and the J gene lost 6 bases, with 16 bases spanning the gap. There are 15 residues in the CDR3. The CDR3 sequence: CASSPLASQPGELFF. The CDR3 DNA reads as TGTGCCAGCAGCCCGCTCGCCTCCCAACCCGGGGAGCTGTTTTTT.

The chain uses TRBV5-1 and TRBJ1-2, with D maybe TRBD1 (5 bases). The germline CDR1 and CDR2 sequences are SGHRS and YFSETQ. Trimming left V 0 bases short and J 4 bases short, with 13 bases between. This CDR3 region has 15 residues. The CDR3, as DNA: TGCGCCAGCAGCTTGGCGTTGGGGGATGGCTATGGCTACACCTTC. It translates to CASSLALGDGYGYTF.

The chain couples TRBV2 to TRBJ2-7; TRBD2 matches 8 bases. With V trimmed by 6 bases and J by 3 bases, 7 bases remained unmatched. This CDR3 is built from 14 residues. The V gene's germline CDR1 is SNHLY and CDR2 FYNNEI. The CDR3 DNA reads TGTGCCAGCAGATTAGCGGGATCGAACTACGAGCAGTACTTC. Translating it yields CASRLAGSNYEQYF. The complete variable domain, with remaining parts taken from reference TRBV2 and TRBJ2-7, reads EPEVTQTPSHQVTQMGQEVILRCVPISNHLYFYWYRQILGQKVEFLVSFYNNEISEKSEIFDDQFSVERPDGSNFTLKIRSTKLEDSAMYFCASRLAGSNYEQYFGPGTRLTVT.

The V call is TRBV4-3, the J call TRBJ1-1; D might be TRBD1 (6 bases). Looked up from germline, CDR1 is LGHNA and CDR2 is YSLEER. Trimming took off 3 bases at V and 3 bases at J, with 14 bases between the two ends. The CDR3 covers 15 residues. In DNA form, the CDR3 reads TGCGCCAGCAGCCACTTCTGGACAGAGCACACTGAAGCTTTCTTT. Residues: CASSHFWTEHTEAFF.

This clone was counted a few times. The rearrangement joins TRBV12-3 or TRBV12-4 to TRBJ2-5; no clear D. V lost 2 bases and J lost 4, with 8 bases in between. This CDR3 region has 13 residues. The CDR3 sequence: CASSLIRGETQYF. Written as DNA, the CDR3 is TGTGCCAGCAGTTTAATTCGAGGAGAGACCCAGTACTTC.